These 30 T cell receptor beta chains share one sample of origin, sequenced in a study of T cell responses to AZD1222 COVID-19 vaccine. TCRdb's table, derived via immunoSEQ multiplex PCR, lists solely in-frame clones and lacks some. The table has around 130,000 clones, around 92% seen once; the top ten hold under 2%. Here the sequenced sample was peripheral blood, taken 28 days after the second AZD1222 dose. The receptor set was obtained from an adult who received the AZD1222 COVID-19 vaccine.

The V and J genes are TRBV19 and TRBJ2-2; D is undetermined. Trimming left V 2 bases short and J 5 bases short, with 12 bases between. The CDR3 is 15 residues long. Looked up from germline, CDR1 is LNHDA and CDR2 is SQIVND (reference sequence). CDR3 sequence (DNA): TGTGCCAGTAGTATAACGATAATTGGGACCGGGGAGCTGTTTTTT. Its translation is CASSITIIGTGELFF.

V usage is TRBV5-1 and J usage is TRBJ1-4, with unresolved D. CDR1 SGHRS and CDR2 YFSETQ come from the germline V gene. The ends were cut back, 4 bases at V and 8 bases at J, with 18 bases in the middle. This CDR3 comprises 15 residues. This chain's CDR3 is CASSRATGSGEKLFF. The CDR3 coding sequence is TGCGCCAGCAGCCGCGCGACGGGGAGCGGGGAAAAACTGTTTTTT.

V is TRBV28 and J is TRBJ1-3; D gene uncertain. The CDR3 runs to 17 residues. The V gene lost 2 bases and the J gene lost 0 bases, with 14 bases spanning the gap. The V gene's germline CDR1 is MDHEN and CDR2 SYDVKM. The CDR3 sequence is CASSLDRFQDSGNTIYF. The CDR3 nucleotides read TGTGCCAGCAGTTTAGATCGGTTTCAAGACTCTGGAAACACCATATATTTT. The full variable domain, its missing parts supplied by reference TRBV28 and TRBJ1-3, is DVKVTQSSRYLVKRTGEKVFLECVQDMDHENMFWYRQDPGLGLRLIYFSYDVKMKEKGDIPEGYSVSREKKERFSLILESASTNQTSMYLCASSLDRFQDSGNTIYFGEGSWLTVV.

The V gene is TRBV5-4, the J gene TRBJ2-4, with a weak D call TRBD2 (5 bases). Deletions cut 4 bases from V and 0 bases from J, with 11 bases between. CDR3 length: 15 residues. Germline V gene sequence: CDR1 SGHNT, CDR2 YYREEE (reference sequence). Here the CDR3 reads CASSHPGLAKNIQYF. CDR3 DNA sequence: TGTGCCAGCAGCCACCCAGGACTAGCCAAAAACATTCAGTACTTC. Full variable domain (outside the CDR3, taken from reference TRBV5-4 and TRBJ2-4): ETGVTQSPTHLIKTRGQQVTLRCSSQSGHNTVSWYQQALGQGPQFIFQYYREEENGRGNFPPRFSGLQFPNYSSELNVNALELDDSALYLCASSHPGLAKNIQYFGAGTRLSVL.

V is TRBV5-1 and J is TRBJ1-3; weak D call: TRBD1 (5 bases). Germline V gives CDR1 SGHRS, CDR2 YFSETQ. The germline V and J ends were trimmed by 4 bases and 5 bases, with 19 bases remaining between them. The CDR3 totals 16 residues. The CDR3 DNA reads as TGCGCCAGCAGCCGATCCCCCGGGACCGTGCGAAACACCATATATTTT. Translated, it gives CASSRSPGTVRNTIYF.

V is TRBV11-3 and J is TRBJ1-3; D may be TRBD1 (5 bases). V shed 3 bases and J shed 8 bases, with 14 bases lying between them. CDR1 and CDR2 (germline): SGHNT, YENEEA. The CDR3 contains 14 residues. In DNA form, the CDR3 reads TGTGCCAGCAGCTTCAATCCAGGGATAGACACCATATATTTT. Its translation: CASSFNPGIDTIYF.

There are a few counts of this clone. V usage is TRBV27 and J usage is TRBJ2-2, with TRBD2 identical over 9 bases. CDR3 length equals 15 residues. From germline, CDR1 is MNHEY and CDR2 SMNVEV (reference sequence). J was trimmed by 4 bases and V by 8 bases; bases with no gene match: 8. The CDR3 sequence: CASRSGGGFTGELFF. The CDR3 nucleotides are TGTGCCAGCCGTAGCGGGGGAGGTTTCACCGGGGAGCTGTTTTTT.

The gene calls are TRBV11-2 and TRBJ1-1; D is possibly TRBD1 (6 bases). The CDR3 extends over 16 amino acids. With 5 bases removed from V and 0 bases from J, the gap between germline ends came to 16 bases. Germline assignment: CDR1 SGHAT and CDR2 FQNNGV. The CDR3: CASSPARGAMNTEAFF. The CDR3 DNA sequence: TGTGCCAGCAGCCCAGCTCGGGGGGCGATGAACACTGAAGCTTTCTTT.

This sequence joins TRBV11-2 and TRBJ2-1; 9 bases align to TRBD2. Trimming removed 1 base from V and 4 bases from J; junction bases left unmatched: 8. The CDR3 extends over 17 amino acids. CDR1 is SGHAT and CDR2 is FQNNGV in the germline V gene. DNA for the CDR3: TGTGCCAGCAGCTTAGGAACTAGCGGGTCCAGTTACAATGAGCAGTTCTTC. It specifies CASSLGTSGSSYNEQFF.

Here the CDR3 DNA reads TGTGCCAGCAGTTACTCGACAGGGGTCGGTAACTATGGCTACACCTTC. Its protein is CASSYSTGVGNYGYTF. This chain connects TRBV6-5 to TRBJ1-2, with 8 bases aligning to TRBD1. Germline CDR1 is MNHEY and CDR2 is SVGAGI. This CDR3 has 16 amino acids. Unmatched junction bases numbered 4, after V lost 0 bases and J lost 1 base.

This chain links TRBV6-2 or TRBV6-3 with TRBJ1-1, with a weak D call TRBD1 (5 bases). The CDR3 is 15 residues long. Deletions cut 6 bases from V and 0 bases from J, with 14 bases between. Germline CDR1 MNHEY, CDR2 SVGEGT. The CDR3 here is CASSNLGTLNTEAFF. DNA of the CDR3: TGTGCCAGCAGCAACCTGGGGACCCTGAACACTGAAGCTTTCTTT.

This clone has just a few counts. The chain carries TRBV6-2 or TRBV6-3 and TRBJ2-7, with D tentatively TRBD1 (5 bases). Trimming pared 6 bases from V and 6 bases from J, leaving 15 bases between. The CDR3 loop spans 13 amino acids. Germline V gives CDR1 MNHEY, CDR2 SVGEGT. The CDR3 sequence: CASSQGLGFEQYV. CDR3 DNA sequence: TGTGCCAGCAGCCAGGGTCTAGGCTTCGAGCAGTACGTC.

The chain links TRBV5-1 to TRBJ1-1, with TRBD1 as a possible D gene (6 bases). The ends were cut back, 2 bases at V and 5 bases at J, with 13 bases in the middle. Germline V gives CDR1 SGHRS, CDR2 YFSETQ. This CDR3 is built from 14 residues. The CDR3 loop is CASSLQGFGTEAFF. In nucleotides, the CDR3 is TGCGCCAGCAGCTTACAGGGTTTTGGAACTGAAGCTTTCTTT.

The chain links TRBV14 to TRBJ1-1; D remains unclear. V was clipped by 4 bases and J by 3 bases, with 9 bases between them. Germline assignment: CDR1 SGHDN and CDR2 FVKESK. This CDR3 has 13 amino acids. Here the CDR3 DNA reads TGTGCCAGCAGCCGCGGGATTTACACTGAAGCTTTCTTT. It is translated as CASSRGIYTEAFF.

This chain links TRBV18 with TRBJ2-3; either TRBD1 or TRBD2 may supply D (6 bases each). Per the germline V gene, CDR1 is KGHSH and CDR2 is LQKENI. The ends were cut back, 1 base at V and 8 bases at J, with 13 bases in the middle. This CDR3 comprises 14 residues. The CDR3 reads CASSPQGGPVTQYF. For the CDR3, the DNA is TGTGCCAGCTCACCACAGGGGGGTCCGGTTACGCAGTATTTT.

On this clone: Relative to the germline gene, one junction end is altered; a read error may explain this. CDR3 sequence (DNA): TGTGCCAGCATCTTAACTAGCGGGGCCACAGATACGCAGTATTTT. This encodes CASILTSGATDTQYF. The chain links TRBV7-6 to TRBJ2-3; TRBD2 agrees at 10 bases. CDR3 length equals 15 residues. Germline V gene sequence: CDR1 SGHVS, CDR2 FNYEAQ.

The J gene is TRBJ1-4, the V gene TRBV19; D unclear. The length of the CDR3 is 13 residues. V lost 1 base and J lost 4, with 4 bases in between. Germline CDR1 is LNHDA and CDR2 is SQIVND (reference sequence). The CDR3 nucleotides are TGTGCCAGTAGTATAGGACTTAATGAAAAACTGTTTTTT. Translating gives CASSIGLNEKLFF.

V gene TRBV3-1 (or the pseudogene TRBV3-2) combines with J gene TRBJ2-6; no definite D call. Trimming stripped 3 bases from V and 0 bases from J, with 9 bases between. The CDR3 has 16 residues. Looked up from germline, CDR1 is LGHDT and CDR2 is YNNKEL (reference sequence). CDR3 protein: CASSQGGVSGANVLTF. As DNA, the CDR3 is TGTGCCAGCAGCCAGGGCGGAGTCTCTGGGGCCAACGTCCTGACTTTC.

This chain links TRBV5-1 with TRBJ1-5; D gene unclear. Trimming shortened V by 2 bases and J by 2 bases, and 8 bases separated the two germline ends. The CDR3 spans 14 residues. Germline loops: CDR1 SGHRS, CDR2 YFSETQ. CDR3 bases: TGCGCCAGCAGCTTTGGGGAGGGCAATCAGCCCCAGCATTTT. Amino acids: CASSFGEGNQPQHF. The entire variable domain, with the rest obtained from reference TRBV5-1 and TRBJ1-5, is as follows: KAGVTQTPRYLIKTRGQQVTLSCSPISGHRSVSWYQQTPGQGLQFLFEYFSETQRNKGNFPGRFSGRQFSNSRSEMNVSTLELGDSALYLCASSFGEGNQPQHFGDGTRLSIL.

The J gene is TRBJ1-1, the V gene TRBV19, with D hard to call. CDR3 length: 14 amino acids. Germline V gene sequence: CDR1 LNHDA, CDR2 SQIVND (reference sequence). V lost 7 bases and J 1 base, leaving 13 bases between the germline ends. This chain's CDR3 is CASMDPPANTEAFF. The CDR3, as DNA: TGTGCCAGTATGGACCCTCCAGCGAACACTGAAGCTTTCTTT.

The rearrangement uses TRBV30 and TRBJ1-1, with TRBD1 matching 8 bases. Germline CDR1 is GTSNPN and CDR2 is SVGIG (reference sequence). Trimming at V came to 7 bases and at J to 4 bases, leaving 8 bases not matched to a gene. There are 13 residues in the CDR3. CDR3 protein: CASKQGGGTEAFF. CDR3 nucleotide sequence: TGTGCCTCAAAACAGGGGGGGGGCACTGAAGCTTTCTTT.

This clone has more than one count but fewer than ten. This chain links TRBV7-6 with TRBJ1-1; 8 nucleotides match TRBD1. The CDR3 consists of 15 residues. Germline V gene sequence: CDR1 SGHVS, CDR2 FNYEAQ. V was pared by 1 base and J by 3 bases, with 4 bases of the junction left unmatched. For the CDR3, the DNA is TGTGCCAGCAGCTTAGATGACAGGGGATACACTGAAGCTTTCTTT. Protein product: CASSLDDRGYTEAFF.

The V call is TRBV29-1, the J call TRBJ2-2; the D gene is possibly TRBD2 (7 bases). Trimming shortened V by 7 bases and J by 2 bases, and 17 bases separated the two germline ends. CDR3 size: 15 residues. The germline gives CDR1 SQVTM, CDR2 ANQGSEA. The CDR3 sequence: CSAKREGTNTGELFF. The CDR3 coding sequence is TGCAGCGCAAAAAGGGAGGGGACAAACACCGGGGAGCTGTTTTTT.

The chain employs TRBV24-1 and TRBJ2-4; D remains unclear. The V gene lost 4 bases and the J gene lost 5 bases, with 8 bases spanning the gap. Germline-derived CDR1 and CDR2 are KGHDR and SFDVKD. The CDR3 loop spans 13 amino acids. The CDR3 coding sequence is TGTGCCACCAGTGACCCGCCTCAAAACATTCAGTACTTC. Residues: CATSDPPQNIQYF.

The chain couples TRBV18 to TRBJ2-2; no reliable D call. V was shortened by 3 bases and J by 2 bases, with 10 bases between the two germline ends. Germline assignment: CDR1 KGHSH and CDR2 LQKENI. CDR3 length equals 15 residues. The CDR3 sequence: CASSPKRRNTGELFF. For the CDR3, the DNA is TGTGCCAGCTCACCGAAACGGAGAAACACCGGGGAGCTGTTTTTT.

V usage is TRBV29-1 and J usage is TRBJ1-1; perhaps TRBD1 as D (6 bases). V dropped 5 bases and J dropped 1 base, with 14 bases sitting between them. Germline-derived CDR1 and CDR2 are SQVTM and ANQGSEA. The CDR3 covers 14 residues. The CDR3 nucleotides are TGCAGCGTTACAGGGTGGGCAAAGAACACTGAAGCTTTCTTT. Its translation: CSVTGWAKNTEAFF.

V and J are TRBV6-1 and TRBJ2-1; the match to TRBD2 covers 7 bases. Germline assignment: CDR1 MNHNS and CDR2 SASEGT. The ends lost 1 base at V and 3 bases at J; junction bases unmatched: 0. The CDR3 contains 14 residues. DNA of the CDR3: TGTGCCAGCAGTGAAGTAGCGGGCTACAATGAGCAGTTCTTC. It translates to CASSEVAGYNEQFF.

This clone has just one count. The CDR3 loop reads CASSGGTEAFF. The CDR3 coding sequence is TGCGCCAGCAGTGGCGGGACTGAAGCTTTCTTT. The chain joins TRBV5-1 to TRBJ1-1; D unresolved. The CDR3 has 11 amino acids. CDR1 SGHRS and CDR2 YFSETQ come from the germline V gene. V lost 5 bases, J lost 5 bases, and 7 bases lay in between.

The CDR3, as DNA: TGTGCCAGCAGCTCCTACCCAGTTTGGGGGACAGGGGCCTATGGCTACACCTTC. It specifies CASSSYPVWGTGAYGYTF. The chain has TRBV7-8 and TRBJ1-2; TRBD1 agrees at 10 bases. The CDR3 sequence is 18 residues long. Germline V gene lookup returns CDR1 SGHVS and CDR2 FQNEAQ. Trimming took 4 bases from V and 4 from J; bases not matched to a gene: 15.

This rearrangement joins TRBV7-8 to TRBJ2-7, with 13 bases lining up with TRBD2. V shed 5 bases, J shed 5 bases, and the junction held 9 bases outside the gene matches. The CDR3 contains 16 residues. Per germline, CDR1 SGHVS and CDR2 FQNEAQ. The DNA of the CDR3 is TGTGCCAGCAGCCCCAGGACTAGCGGGAGCGGAGACGAGCAGTACGTC. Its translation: CASSPRTSGSGDEQYV.